Shown below are 32 T cell receptor beta chains from a single sample sequenced in a study of CD8 T cells in Susac syndrome (dated by TCRdb to between 2018 and 2020). The library came from the immunoSEQ multiplex PCR assay. RNA was extracted using the RNeasy kit, and about 0.45 to 1 ug of the RNA was reverse transcribed with random hexamers. TCRdb ran its own pipeline on the public reads, namely fastp trimming at Q25 and MiXCR clone calling, and kept in-frame beta chains. CDR3 protein sequences are deduplicated, and each keeps its most common genes and DNA. The sample yields some 70,000 distinct CDR3 sequences; roughly 94% were counted once. The ten largest clones capture under 0.6% of the sample. Sequenced: CD8+ T cells from PBMCs. Receptors originate from a human donor with multiple sclerosis.

The chain couples TRBV24-1 to TRBJ2-7; D not certain. The length of the CDR3 is 11 residues. CDR1 and CDR2 from the germline V gene are KGHDR and SFDVKD. Trimming pared 0 bases from V and 9 bases from J, leaving 5 bases between. CDR3 DNA sequence: TGTGCCACCAGTGATTTGCGGACGCAGTACTTC. Residues: CATSDLRTQYF.

The chain employs TRBV4-1 and TRBJ2-3; D gene ambiguous. The V gene lost 0 bases and the J gene lost 6 bases, with 4 bases spanning the gap. This CDR3 has 12 amino acids. Germline CDR1 reads MGHRA; CDR2 reads YSYEKL. The CDR3 DNA reads TGCGCCAGCAGCCAAGATGTGGATACGCAGTATTTT. It codes for CASSQDVDTQYF.

The gene calls are TRBV19 and TRBJ2-7; tentative D call: TRBD2 (5 bases). Trimming stripped 5 bases from V and 4 bases from J, with 15 bases between. This CDR3 has 14 amino acids. Germline values: CDR1 LNHDA, CDR2 SQIVND (reference sequence). Written as DNA, the CDR3 is TGTGCCAGTAGTGAGAGGGAGTGGGAGTACGAGCAGTACTTC. Protein product: CASSEREWEYEQYF.

This chain connects TRBV6-4 to TRBJ2-3; 13 bases are a match to TRBD2. V lost 0 bases, J lost 6 bases, and 0 bases stayed unmatched. The germline V gene has CDR1 MRHNA and CDR2 SNTAGT. The CDR3 contains 15 residues. CDR3 nucleotides: TGTGCCAGCAGTGACTCGACTAGCGGGGGGGATACGCAGTATTTT. Its translation is CASSDSTSGGDTQYF.

V and J are TRBV24-1 and TRBJ1-5, with TRBD1 matching 7 bases. In germline, CDR1 is KGHDR, CDR2 SFDVKD. The CDR3 length is 17 residues. J lost 0 bases, V lost 6 bases, and 10 bases had no gene match. CDR3 bases: TGTGCCACCAGTCCGGGACAGCCGATTTATAGCAATCAGCCCCAGCATTTT. Translating gives CATSPGQPIYSNQPQHF.

V is TRBV15 and J is TRBJ1-5, with D perhaps matching TRBD1 (6 bases). From germline, CDR1 is LNHNV and CDR2 YYDKDF (reference sequence). V was clipped by 4 bases and J by 3 bases, with 13 bases between them. The CDR3 length is 15 residues. CDR3 coding DNA: TGTGCCACCAGCACCGATGGGACAATCAATCAGCCCCAGCATTTT. Translated: CATSTDGTINQPQHF.

This clonotype showed up just a few times. The chain is built from TRBV28 and TRBJ1-1; D is ambiguous. The CDR3 consists of 11 residues. The germline CDR1 and CDR2 sequences are MDHEN and SYDVKM. Deletions cut 2 bases from V and 6 bases from J, with 4 bases between. CDR3 sequence reads: CASSLGAEAFF. The CDR3 nucleotides read TGTGCCAGCAGTTTAGGAGCTGAAGCTTTCTTT. The variable domain in full, completed from reference TRBV28 and TRBJ1-1, reads DVKVTQSSRYLVKRTGEKVFLECVQDMDHENMFWYRQDPGLGLRLIYFSYDVKMKEKGDIPEGYSVSREKKERFSLILESASTNQTSMYLCASSLGAEAFFGQGTRLTVV.

This clonotype was detected only once. The V call is TRBV12-3 or TRBV12-4, the J call TRBJ1-1; 11 nucleotides align to TRBD1. The length of the CDR3 is 16 residues. Losses at the gene ends were 1 base for V and 4 bases for J; bases not matched to a gene: 5. The CDR3 coding sequence is TGTGCCAGCAGTTTAGGGACAGGGGGCCTCGGCACTGAAGCTTTCTTT. Its protein product is CASSLGTGGLGTEAFF.

The rearrangement links TRBV20-1 to TRBJ2-1; 7 bases map to TRBD2. V was pared by 6 bases and J by 0 bases, with 5 bases of the junction left unmatched. Per the germline V gene, CDR1 is DFQATT and CDR2 is SNEGSKA (reference sequence). The length of the CDR3 is 14 residues. This CDR3 is CSASQRGSYNEQFF. DNA for the CDR3: TGCAGTGCCAGCCAGCGGGGCTCCTACAATGAGCAGTTCTTC.

The rearrangement uses TRBV27 and TRBJ2-7; a weak D match, TRBD1 (6 bases). The CDR3 has 14 amino acids. Germline loops: CDR1 MNHEY, CDR2 SMNVEV (reference sequence). V dropped 3 bases and J dropped 3 bases, with 12 bases sitting between them. CDR3 loop: CASSFGHRDYEQYF. In DNA, the CDR3 is TGTGCCAGCAGTTTCGGGCACAGGGACTACGAGCAGTACTTC.

The DNA of the CDR3 is TGTGCCTGGAGACAACAGGGCATGAACACTGAAGCTTTCTTT. Translation gives CAWRQQGMNTEAFF. The chain has TRBV30 and TRBJ1-1, with a possible D match to TRBD1 (6 bases). The germline V and J ends were trimmed by 3 bases and 0 bases, with 11 bases remaining between them. CDR1 and CDR2 (germline): GTSNPN, SVGIG (reference sequence). The CDR3 totals 14 residues.

This chain uses TRBV25-1 with TRBJ2-7; maybe TRBD1 (6 bases). Germline assignment: CDR1 MGHDK and CDR2 SYGVNS. There are 12 residues in the CDR3. The ends were cut back, 6 bases at V and 5 bases at J, with 11 bases in the middle. CDR3 residues: CASSPQGNEQYF. The CDR3 coding sequence is TGTGCCAGCAGCCCCCAGGGGAACGAGCAGTACTTC.

This clonotype was detected only once. The chain is built from TRBV6-1 and TRBJ2-5; D is unclear. CDR3 size: 15 residues. The germline V gene encodes CDR1 MNHNS and CDR2 SASEGT. V was trimmed by 2 bases and J by 1 base, leaving 11 bases between them. This CDR3 reads CASSEHPTVQETQYF. The CDR3 coding sequence is TGTGCCAGCAGTGAACACCCCACGGTCCAAGAGACCCAGTACTTC.

The V call is TRBV30, the J call TRBJ1-1; 7 nucleotides align to TRBD1. The germline gives CDR1 GTSNPN, CDR2 SVGIG (reference sequence). Losses at the gene ends were 4 bases for V and 4 bases for J; bases not matched to a gene: 9. The CDR3 consists of 14 residues. CDR3 region: CAWKERQGGTEAFF. CDR3 nucleotides: TGTGCCTGGAAGGAAAGGCAGGGGGGCACTGAAGCTTTCTTT. Full variable domain (remainder filled in from reference TRBV30 and TRBJ1-1): SQTIHQWPATLVQPVGSPLSLECTVEGTSNPNLYWYRQAAGRGLQLLFYSVGIGQISSEVPQNLSASRPQDRQFILSSKKLLLSDSGFYLCAWKERQGGTEAFFGQGTRLTVV.

The table lists this clonotype with a few counts. The chain is built from TRBV6-1 and TRBJ2-1; D is unclear. Per germline, CDR1 MNHNS and CDR2 SASEGT. The CDR3 totals 12 residues. Trimming removed 7 bases from V and 7 bases from J, with 11 bases in between. The CDR3 nucleotides are TGTGCCAGCACCAACATAATGAATGAGCAGTTCTTC. The encoded protein is CASTNIMNEQFF.

The J gene is TRBJ2-7, the V gene TRBV29-1; 11 nucleotides match TRBD2. In germline, CDR1 is SQVTM, CDR2 ANQGSEA. With V trimmed by 6 bases and J by 0 bases, 7 bases remained unmatched. The CDR3 is 15 residues long. CDR3 in DNA: TGCAGCGTGGGCGGACTAGCGGGTAACTCCTACGAGCAGTACTTC. As protein: CSVGGLAGNSYEQYF.

The chain combines TRBV4-1 with TRBJ2-7; D remains unclear. CDR3 size: 13 residues. Germline CDR1 and CDR2: MGHRA and YSYEKL. V was pared by 3 bases and J by 3 bases, with 9 bases between. CDR3 amino acids: CASSHVGVYEQYF. The DNA for the CDR3 is TGCGCCAGCAGCCATGTAGGAGTCTACGAGCAGTACTTC.

On this clonotype: Mismatch with germline at one junction end may stem from a read error. The chain is built from TRBV29-1 and TRBJ1-1; 7 bases match TRBD1. This CDR3 is 12 amino acids long. The V gene's germline CDR1 is SQVTM and CDR2 ANQGSEA. For the CDR3, the DNA is TGCAGCGGTGAACAGGGGCAGACTGAAGCTTTCTTT. Translation gives CSGEQGQTEAFF.

This sequence joins TRBV7-9 and TRBJ2-3, with no clear D. Germline lookup yields CDR1 SEHNR and CDR2 FQNEAQ (reference sequence). V lost 5 bases and J 2 bases, leaving 8 bases between the germline ends. This CDR3 region has 13 residues. CDR3 in amino acids: CASSPESTDTQYF. The CDR3 DNA reads TGTGCCAGCAGCCCAGAGTCCACAGATACGCAGTATTTT.

This chain uses TRBV28 with TRBJ2-1; the D is unclear. Trimming cost V 5 bases and J 0 bases, with 11 bases left between them. The length of the CDR3 is 15 residues. The germline gives CDR1 MDHEN, CDR2 SYDVKM. DNA of the CDR3: TGTGCCAGCAGTAACTCACTCAACTCCTACAATGAGCAGTTCTTC. This sequence encodes CASSNSLNSYNEQFF.

The chain carries TRBV7-8 and TRBJ2-3; no reliable D call. This CDR3 has 17 residues. Deletions cut 4 bases from V and 2 bases from J, with 19 bases between. Germline CDR1 SGHVS, CDR2 FQNEAQ. The CDR3 sequence is CASSSEESHPLTDTQYF. The CDR3 DNA reads as TGTGCCAGCAGCTCAGAAGAGAGTCATCCCCTCACAGATACGCAGTATTTT.

The chain combines TRBV28 with TRBJ1-2, with 8 bases matching TRBD1. The CDR3 runs 16 residues. V was pared by 5 bases and J by 3 bases, with 11 bases of the junction left unmatched. Looked up from germline, CDR1 is MDHEN and CDR2 is SYDVKM. CDR3 DNA sequence: TGTGCCAGCAGTCCACCTTCGGCAGGGGGCTACTATGGCTACACCTTC. Translating it yields CASSPPSAGGYYGYTF.

In this sample, this clonotype turned up once. The chain is built from TRBV7-6 and TRBJ1-5; TRBD1 matches 7 bases. Germline CDR1 and CDR2: SGHVS and FNYEAQ. After removal of 5 bases from V and 7 bases from J, the junction contained 8 bases not matched to a gene. The CDR3 has 14 amino acids. CDR3 in amino acids: CASSPYDRAQPQHF. The CDR3 nucleotides are TGTGCCAGCAGCCCGTACGACAGGGCCCAGCCCCAGCATTTT.

The gene calls are TRBV2 and TRBJ2-2; 7 bases fit TRBD2. From germline, CDR1 is SNHLY and CDR2 FYNNEI. The CDR3 consists of 17 residues. After removal of 3 bases from V and 0 bases from J, the junction contained 7 bases not matched to a gene. CDR3 sequence (DNA): TGTGCCAGCAGTGACCCTAGCGGAGACACGAACACCGGGGAGCTGTTTTTT. Protein sequence: CASSDPSGDTNTGELFF. The entire variable domain, with the rest obtained from reference TRBV2 and TRBJ2-2, is as follows: EPEVTQTPSHQVTQMGQEVILRCVPISNHLYFYWYRQILGQKVEFLVSFYNNEISEKSEIFDDQFSVERPDGSNFTLKIRSTKLEDSAMYFCASSDPSGDTNTGELFFGEGSRLTVL.

This clonotype has a single count. CDR3 coding DNA: TGTGCCAGCAGTCCTCTTACGGAGCTCCCGAATGAGCAGTTCTTC. Translation: CASSPLTELPNEQFF. The chain is built from TRBV12-3 or TRBV12-4 and TRBJ2-1, with D uncertain. V lost 5 bases and J 7 bases, leaving 18 bases between the germline ends. The CDR3 spans 15 residues.

The J gene is TRBJ2-3, the V gene TRBV12-3 or TRBV12-4, with D hard to call. The CDR3 runs to 14 residues. Trimming cost V 5 bases and J 2 bases, with 11 bases left between them. Written as DNA, the CDR3 is TGTGCCAGCAGTCTTTCAGTCTACACAGATACGCAGTATTTT. It yields the protein CASSLSVYTDTQYF.

For this clonotype: At one end the junction does not follow the germline gene, possibly because of a read error. The chain links TRBV12-3 or TRBV12-4 to TRBJ1-3; D gene uncertain. The CDR3 has 12 amino acids. The CDR3 here is CASRDPGDTIYF. In DNA, the CDR3 is TGTGCCAGCAGGGATCCTGGAGACACCATATATTTT.

This chain joins TRBV12-3 or TRBV12-4 and TRBJ2-4, with no clear D. The V end lost 2 bases, the J end lost 9 bases, and 17 bases lay between the germline ends. CDR3 length: 15 residues. The CDR3 region has the DNA TGTGCCAGCAGTTTACCTTACCCCCAGGATACCATTCAGTACTTC. Encoded protein: CASSLPYPQDTIQYF.

This clonotype occurred a few times. V is TRBV6-1 and J is TRBJ2-7; D unclear. Germline CDR1 reads MNHNS; CDR2 reads SASEGT. The V end was cut by 10 bases, the J end by 5 bases, with 24 bases between. This CDR3 contains 15 residues. CDR3 region: CAIGPGADLVDEQYF. For the CDR3, the DNA is TGTGCCATCGGTCCGGGCGCAGACCTAGTCGACGAGCAGTACTTC.

V gene TRBV5-4 combines with J gene TRBJ2-5; D not resolved. The V gene lost 4 bases and the J gene lost 0 bases, with 10 bases spanning the gap. Germline V CDR1 and CDR2: SGHNT, YYREEE (reference sequence). This CDR3 spans 14 amino acids. CDR3 DNA: TGTGCCAGCAGCCGACGGGCCGACCAAGAGACCCAGTACTTC. Protein: CASSRRADQETQYF.

The rearrangement links TRBV20-1 to TRBJ2-7; 9 positions match TRBD2. CDR1 is DFQATT, CDR2 SNEGSKA, per germline (reference sequence). The CDR3 contains 13 residues. V lost 7 bases to trimming and J lost 4 bases; unmatched junction nucleotides: 8. CDR3 protein: CSVVAGENYEQYF. DNA of the CDR3: TGCAGTGTGGTAGCGGGAGAAAATTACGAGCAGTACTTC.

The chain combines TRBV4-3 with TRBJ2-7; D gene unclear. V was cut by 0 bases and J by 3 bases, with 9 bases left in between. The CDR3 extends over 14 amino acids. Looked up from germline, CDR1 is LGHNA and CDR2 is YSLEER. CDR3 nucleotides: TGCGCCAGCAGCCAAGATGGGGATAACTACGAGCAGTACTTC. Encoded protein: CASSQDGDNYEQYF.